This note documents a single TCR beta chain sequence. Study processing details: Amplification of reference gene primers provided the estimated nucleated cell counts. Sequenced by immunoSEQ multiplex PCR; TCRdb stores in-frame clones only, minus some. V, J and clone size were drawn from that table, and D and trimming were deduced from the DNA. The table lists 150,000 or so clones, 80% to 90% of them singletons. The CDR3 has 15 residues. CDR1 and CDR2 (germline): SNHLY, FYNNEI. Trimming took 9 bases from V and 2 from J; bases not matched to a gene: 10. The data belong to a study of blood T cell repertoires in COVID-19. The wider study: PBMCs, B-cell-depleted T cells, or T cells provided the cDNA or gDNA that made up the material.

While infection was still active, Seattle patients were enrolled and then followed longitudinally. This chain joins TRBV2 and TRBJ2-5; 9 bases map to TRBD2. The sample was peripheral blood. The source of this sequence is a man aged 18 to 35 with COVID-19, enrolled during active disease. CDR3 protein: CASRMRGGRQETQYF. The CDR3 nucleotides read TGTGCCAGTCGGATGCGGGGGGGGCGGCAAGAGACCCAGTACTTC.